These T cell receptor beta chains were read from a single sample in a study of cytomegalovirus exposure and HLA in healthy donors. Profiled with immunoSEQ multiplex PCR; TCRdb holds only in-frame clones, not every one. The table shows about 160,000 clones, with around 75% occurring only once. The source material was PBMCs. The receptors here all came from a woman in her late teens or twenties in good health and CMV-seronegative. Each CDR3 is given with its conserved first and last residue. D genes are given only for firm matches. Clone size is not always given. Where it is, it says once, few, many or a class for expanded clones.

CDR3aa: CASSSSGGSSYEQYF
CDR3nt: TGTGCCAGCAGCTCCTCCGGGGGAAGCTCCTACGAGCAGTACTTC
v_gene: TRBV7-9
d_gene: NA
abundance: NA
j_gene: TRBJ2-7

CDR3aa: CASSQDPRGNNEQFF
CDR3nt: TGTGCCAGCAGCCAAGACCCCCGGGGGAACAATGAGCAGTTCTTC
v_gene: TRBV4-2
d_gene: NA
abundance: NA
j_gene: TRBJ2-1

CDR3aa: CASSVTPQGGTGELFF
CDR3nt: TGTGCCAGCAGCGTAACCCCACAGGGGGGGACCGGGGAGCTGTTTTTT
v_gene: TRBV9
d_gene: NA
abundance: NA
j_gene: TRBJ2-2

CDR3aa: CASSKQGWGTQETQYF
CDR3nt: TGTGCCAGCAGTAAACAGGGGTGGGGGACTCAAGAGACCCAGTACTTC
v_gene: TRBV2
d_gene: NA
abundance: NA
j_gene: TRBJ2-5

CDR3aa: CATSSYQGEAFF
CDR3nt: TGTGCCACCAGCAGTTATCAGGGGGAAGCTTTCTTT
v_gene: TRBV15
d_gene: NA
abundance: few
j_gene: TRBJ1-1

CDR3aa: CASSLGQFGYTF
CDR3nt: TGCGCCAGCAGCTTAGGACAGTTTGGCTACACCTTC
v_gene: TRBV5-1
d_gene: NA
abundance: few
j_gene: TRBJ1-2

CDR3aa: CASSLTDRDDGYTF
CDR3nt: TGTGCCAGCAGCTTAACGGACAGGGATGATGGCTACACCTTC
v_gene: TRBV11-3
d_gene: TRBD1
abundance: NA
j_gene: TRBJ1-2

CDR3aa: CATSSGETGGDEQYF
CDR3nt: TGTGCCACCAGCAGCGGGGAGACAGGGGGGGACGAGCAGTACTTC
v_gene: TRBV15
d_gene: TRBD1
abundance: once
j_gene: TRBJ2-7

CDR3aa: CASSLLGSEAFF
CDR3nt: TGTGCCAGCAGCTTATTGGGGAGTGAAGCTTTCTTT
v_gene: TRBV7-2
d_gene: NA
abundance: few
j_gene: TRBJ1-1

CDR3aa: CASSSSGRGRTFF
CDR3nt: TGTGCCAGCAGCTCTAGCGGGCGGGGCCGGACTTTCTTT
v_gene: TRBV7-6
d_gene: NA
abundance: NA
j_gene: TRBJ1-1

CDR3aa: CASSVPGHSSYGYTF
CDR3nt: TGTGCCAGCAGTGTCCCGGGACACTCAAGCTATGGCTACACCTTC
v_gene: TRBV2
d_gene: NA
abundance: NA
j_gene: TRBJ1-2

CDR3aa: CASSQDNNGTSGGVYNEQFF
CDR3nt: TGCGCCAGCAGCCAAGATAATAACGGGACTAGCGGGGGAGTGTACAATGAGCAGTTCTTC
v_gene: TRBV4-3
d_gene: TRBD2
abundance: few
j_gene: TRBJ2-1

CDR3aa: CASSEEIVEPDTQYF
CDR3nt: TGTGCCAGCAGTGAAGAGATAGTTGAACCAGATACGCAGTATTTT
v_gene: TRBV6-1
d_gene: NA
abundance: NA
j_gene: TRBJ2-3

CDR3aa: CASSVWREDGYTF
CDR3nt: TGTGCCAGCAGTGTTTGGAGGGAAGACGGCTACACCTTC
v_gene: TRBV6-1
d_gene: NA
abundance: NA
j_gene: TRBJ1-2

CDR3aa: CASSLESGGGYGYTF
CDR3nt: TGTGCCAGCAGCTTAGAATCAGGGGGCGGCTATGGCTACACCTTC
v_gene: TRBV7-8
d_gene: TRBD1
abundance: NA
j_gene: TRBJ1-2

CDR3aa: CATSSPGLAYNEQFF
CDR3nt: TGTGCCACCAGCTCGCCGGGACTAGCCTACAATGAGCAGTTCTTC
v_gene: TRBV15
d_gene: TRBD2
abundance: NA
j_gene: TRBJ2-1

CDR3aa: CASRYGDKSYEQYF
CDR3nt: TGTGCCAGCAGGTACGGCGACAAGTCCTACGAGCAGTACTTC
v_gene: TRBV6-5
d_gene: NA
abundance: NA
j_gene: TRBJ2-7

CDR3aa: CASSHRGTGLRDTQYF
CDR3nt: TGCGCCAGCAGCCATCGAGGGACGGGACTACGGGATACGCAGTATTTT
v_gene: TRBV4-3
d_gene: TRBD2
abundance: NA
j_gene: TRBJ2-3

CDR3aa: CASSDSSSGSTDTQYF
CDR3nt: TGTGCCAGCAGTGACTCCTCTAGCGGTAGCACAGATACGCAGTATTTT
v_gene: TRBV6-4
d_gene: TRBD2
abundance: medium-sized
j_gene: TRBJ2-3

CDR3aa: CASSLQTGLNSPLHF
CDR3nt: TGTGCCAGCAGTCTTCAGACAGGTTTAAATTCACCCCTCCACTTT
v_gene: TRBV6-6
d_gene: NA
abundance: NA
j_gene: TRBJ1-6

CDR3aa: CASSPLAGGPDTQYF
CDR3nt: TGTGCCAGCAGCCCACTAGCGGGGGGGCCAGATACGCAGTATTTT
v_gene: TRBV6-1
d_gene: TRBD2
abundance: NA
j_gene: TRBJ2-3

CDR3aa: CASSPGQMSYNEQFF
CDR3nt: TGTGCCAGCTCACCAGGGCAGATGTCCTACAATGAGCAGTTCTTC
v_gene: TRBV18
d_gene: NA
abundance: NA
j_gene: TRBJ2-1

CDR3aa: CASSFGQGIDTQYF
CDR3nt: TGTGCCAGCAGCTTCGGGCAGGGTATAGATACGCAGTATTTT
v_gene: TRBV7-9
d_gene: NA
abundance: NA
j_gene: TRBJ2-3

CDR3aa: CASSVTGAPDTQYF
CDR3nt: TGTGCCAGCAGCGTTACGGGAGCCCCAGATACGCAGTATTTT
v_gene: TRBV9
d_gene: NA
abundance: NA
j_gene: TRBJ2-3

CDR3aa: CASSLRGAGGPSTQYF
CDR3nt: TGTGCCAGCAGCTTAAGGGGCGCGGGAGGGCCGAGTACGCAGTATTTT
v_gene: TRBV11-3
d_gene: TRBD2
abundance: NA
j_gene: TRBJ2-3

CDR3aa: CASSRPGPNQPQHF
CDR3nt: TGTGCCAGCAGTAGGCCAGGCCCTAATCAGCCCCAGCATTTT
v_gene: TRBV6-1
d_gene: NA
abundance: few
j_gene: TRBJ1-5

CDR3aa: CASSLGLADYNEQFF
CDR3nt: TGTGCCAGCAGCCTGGGACTAGCGGATTACAATGAGCAGTTCTTC
v_gene: TRBV5-4
d_gene: TRBD2
abundance: NA
j_gene: TRBJ2-1

CDR3aa: CASSLGQGDTGELFF
CDR3nt: TGTGCCAGCAGCTTGGGACAGGGAGACACCGGGGAGCTGTTTTTT
v_gene: TRBV7-9
d_gene: TRBD1
abundance: NA
j_gene: TRBJ2-2

CDR3aa: CASSLAPITNTGELFF
CDR3nt: TGCGCCAGCAGCTTGGCCCCGATTACAAACACCGGGGAGCTGTTTTTT
v_gene: TRBV5-1
d_gene: NA
abundance: NA
j_gene: TRBJ2-2

CDR3aa: CASGRLNGNHYTF
CDR3nt: TGTGCTAGTGGTCGATTAAACGGGAATCACTACACCTTC
v_gene: TRBV12-5
d_gene: NA
abundance: NA
j_gene: TRBJ1-2

CDR3aa: CASSQEAGGRETQYF
CDR3nt: TGCGCCAGCAGCCAAGAGGCAGGGGGGAGAGAGACCCAGTACTTC
v_gene: TRBV4-3
d_gene: NA
abundance: NA
j_gene: TRBJ2-5

CDR3aa: CASSMTGLRYEQYF
CDR3nt: TGTGCCAGCAGTATGACAGGCCTTCGGTACGAGCAGTACTTC
v_gene: TRBV27
d_gene: NA
abundance: NA
j_gene: TRBJ2-7

CDR3aa: CASSTQGYTEAFF
CDR3nt: TGTGCCAGCAGCACCCAGGGGTACACTGAAGCTTTCTTT
v_gene: TRBV7-8
d_gene: NA
abundance: NA
j_gene: TRBJ1-1

CDR3aa: CASSLVRDRNTGELFF
CDR3nt: TGTGCCAGCAGCCTGGTTCGTGATAGGAACACCGGGGAGCTGTTTTTT
v_gene: TRBV7-9
d_gene: NA
abundance: NA
j_gene: TRBJ2-2

CDR3aa: CASSQVTGTGELFF
CDR3nt: TGCGCCAGCAGCCAAGTTACAGGCACGGGGGAGCTGTTTTTT
v_gene: TRBV4-1
d_gene: NA
abundance: once
j_gene: TRBJ2-2

CDR3aa: CASSSHGGGAVRSYNEQFF
CDR3nt: TGTGCCAGCAGCTCGCATGGCGGGGGGGCCGTCCGCTCCTACAATGAGCAGTTCTTC
v_gene: TRBV7-2
d_gene: TRBD2
abundance: NA
j_gene: TRBJ2-1

CDR3aa: CASSYRPGQGNNEQFF
CDR3nt: TGTGCCAGCAGCTACCGTCCGGGACAGGGAAACAATGAGCAGTTCTTC
v_gene: TRBV5-6
d_gene: TRBD1
abundance: NA
j_gene: TRBJ2-1

CDR3aa: CASSLEIGVVTEAFF
CDR3nt: TGTGCCAGCAGCTTGGAGATAGGGGTGGTCACTGAAGCTTTCTTT
v_gene: TRBV7-9
d_gene: NA
abundance: NA
j_gene: TRBJ1-1

CDR3aa: CASSLWGQSRSGANVLTF
CDR3nt: TGTGCCAGCAGCTTGTGGGGACAGAGCCGCTCTGGGGCCAACGTCCTGACTTTC
v_gene: TRBV5-5
d_gene: TRBD1
abundance: NA
j_gene: TRBJ2-6

CDR3aa: CASSPPTGVSSPLHF
CDR3nt: TGTGCCAGCAGTCCGCCGACAGGGGTTAGTTCACCCCTCCACTTT
v_gene: TRBV28
d_gene: TRBD1
abundance: NA
j_gene: TRBJ1-6

CDR3aa: CSVDKRETQYF
CDR3nt: TGCAGCGTTGATAAGCGGGAGACCCAGTACTTC
v_gene: TRBV29-1
d_gene: NA
abundance: NA
j_gene: TRBJ2-5

CDR3aa: CASSLGVAGGPYEQYF
CDR3nt: TGTGCCAGCAGTCTAGGGGTAGCGGGGGGGCCCTACGAGCAGTACTTC
v_gene: TRBV28
d_gene: TRBD2
abundance: NA
j_gene: TRBJ2-7

CDR3aa: CASSYSTPGHNYEQYF
CDR3nt: TGTGCCAGCAGTTACTCGACCCCCGGACACAACTACGAGCAGTACTTC
v_gene: TRBV6-5
d_gene: NA
abundance: few
j_gene: TRBJ2-7

CDR3aa: CASSRVMQAGELFF
CDR3nt: TGTGCCAGCAGTCGAGTGATGCAGGCCGGGGAGCTGTTTTTT
v_gene: TRBV6-4
d_gene: NA
abundance: NA
j_gene: TRBJ2-2